The rows below give T cell receptor beta chains drawn from one sample of a study of cytomegalovirus exposure and HLA in healthy donors. Using immunoSEQ multiplex PCR, the repertoire was profiled, and TCRdb retains in-frame clones only, with some absent. The table shows about 100,000 clones, with roughly 74% occurring only once. The sequenced sample was PBMCs. These receptor sequences come from a woman in her 70s in good health and CMV-seropositive. Each CDR3 is given with its conserved first and last residue. The D gene is left open where the match is weak. Some rows mark clone size as missing; the rest say once, few, many or name a class of expanded clone.

clone_size j_call v_call d_call cdr3_nt cdr3_aa
NA TRBJ2-3 TRBV11-3 NA TGTGCCAGCAGCTTAGGCCGACAGGGCACAGATACGCAGTATTTT CASSLGRQGTDTQYF
NA TRBJ1-4 TRBV10-3 NA TGTGCCACCAAGACAGCTGCTAATGAAAAACTGTTTTTT CATKTAANEKLFF
NA TRBJ1-4 TRBV4-2 NA TGTGCCAGCAGCCAGGGGGAGGGTTTTCAAGATGAAAAACTGTTTTTT CASSQGEGFQDEKLFF
NA TRBJ2-2 TRBV6-5 TRBD2 TGTGCCAGCAGTTACAGGACTAGGCAACCTCCCGGGGAGCTGTTTTTT CASSYRTRQPPGELFF
NA TRBJ2-5 TRBV9 TRBD2 TGTGCCAGCAGCGTGATGGGACTAGCGGGAGTGGGTGAGACCCAGTACTTC CASSVMGLAGVGETQYF
few TRBJ2-7 TRBV4-1 TRBD2 TGCGCCAGCAGTCTAGCGGGGGGCGGGGGTTCGTACGAGCAGTACTTC CASSLAGGGGSYEQYF
NA TRBJ2-3 TRBV10-3 TRBD2 TGTGCCATCAGTGACCGTCTAACTAGCGGGGTTAGCACAGATACGCAGTATTTT CAISDRLTSGVSTDTQYF
NA TRBJ1-4 TRBV6-6 TRBD1 TGTGCCAGCAGTCCCCGACAGGGGAGGGAAAAACTGTTTTTT CASSPRQGREKLFF
once TRBJ1-5 TRBV2 NA TGTGCCAGCAGCGAACAGAGCAATCAGCCCCAGCATTTT CASSEQSNQPQHF
NA TRBJ2-2 TRBV4-3 TRBD1 TGCGCCAGCAGCCAATGGACAGGGAGCACCGGGGAGCTGTTTTTT CASSQWTGSTGELFF
NA TRBJ1-5 TRBV28 TRBD1 TGTGCCAGCAGCCAGACAGGGGCCCCTCAGCCCCAGCATTTT CASSQTGAPQPQHF
NA TRBJ1-2 TRBV28 TRBD1 TGTGCCAGCAGTTTGGGACAGGGGAGTTTCTACACCTTC CASSLGQGSFYTF
NA TRBJ2-1 TRBV13 TRBD2 TGTGCCAGCAGCTTATTTCTAGCGGGGGTAGCGCAGTTCTTC CASSLFLAGVAQFF
NA TRBJ1-5 TRBV6-5 TRBD1 TGTGCCAGCAGTTGGACAGGCAGCAATCAGCCCCAGCATTTT CASSWTGSNQPQHF
NA TRBJ1-5 TRBV30 NA TGTGCCTGGAGAAACCCAGGGAATAGCAATCAGCCCCAGCATTTT CAWRNPGNSNQPQHF
NA TRBJ2-3 TRBV6-5 TRBD2 TGTGCCAGCAGTTACGGGGGACTAGCGGGATCCGATACGCAGTATTTT CASSYGGLAGSDTQYF
few TRBJ2-7 TRBV7-9 TRBD2 TGTGCCAGCAGCTCTCCGGGACTAAGCTCCTACGAGCAGTACTTC CASSSPGLSSYEQYF
NA TRBJ1-6 TRBV28 TRBD1 TGTGCCAGCAGTTCGCCCGGGACAGGGTCTCTTAATTCACCCCTCCACTTT CASSSPGTGSLNSPLHF
NA TRBJ1-1 TRBV19 NA TGTGCCAGTAAGCTCAGGGAGAACACTGAAGCTTTCTTT CASKLRENTEAFF
once TRBJ2-5 TRBV7-2 NA TGTGCCAGCAGCTCCTATGGAGAGACCCAGTACTTC CASSSYGETQYF
NA TRBJ1-2 TRBV4-1 TRBD1 TGCGCCAGCAGCCCTATCGACAGGGGCCCTCATGGCTACACCTTC CASSPIDRGPHGYTF
NA TRBJ2-7 TRBV7-6 TRBD1 TGTGCCAGCAGCCAGACAGGGGGCCGCGAGCAGTACTTC CASSQTGGREQYF
few TRBJ2-1 TRBV7-9 NA TGTGCCAGCGTTGGCTCTCCGGGAGCCAATGAGCAGTTCTTC CASVGSPGANEQFF
NA TRBJ2-1 TRBV5-1 TRBD2 TGCTGCTGCTCTGCGGGAGGAAGTGAGCAGTTCTTC CCCSAGGSEQFF
NA TRBJ2-5 TRBV15 NA TGTGCCACCAGCAGAGATGTGGCGGGCACGGCCCAAGAGACCCAGTACTTC CATSRDVAGTAQETQYF
NA TRBJ1-5 TRBV6-5 NA TGTGCCAGCAGCCCGCGGGGGCCTAGCAATCAGCCCCAGCATTTT CASSPRGPSNQPQHF
few TRBJ2-7 TRBV10-3 TRBD2 TGTGCCATCAGGCCGACTAGCGGGGGTTACGAGCAGTACTTC CAIRPTSGGYEQYF
NA TRBJ2-3 TRBV29-1 NA TGCAGCGTTGTAGCGTCCACAGATACGCAGTATTTT CSVVASTDTQYF
NA TRBJ1-2 TRBV25-1 NA TGTGCCAGCAGTGAACCTTTTTATGGCTACACCTTC CASSEPFYGYTF
NA TRBJ2-5 TRBV7-6 NA TGTGCCAGCAGCCATGGGGGGGCAGGGGCCTTGTACCAAGAGACCCAGTACTTC CASSHGGAGALYQETQYF
NA TRBJ2-5 TRBV30 NA TGTGCCTGTTCGCCTATCCAAGAGACCCAGTACTTC CACSPIQETQYF
NA TRBJ2-3 TRBV4-2 NA TGTGCCAGCAGCCAAGATCTGCTAAACACAGATACGCAGTATTTT CASSQDLLNTDTQYF
NA TRBJ2-2 TRBV7-3 NA TGTGCCAGCAGCCCCGGGAAGGGGGAGCTGTTTTTT CASSPGKGELFF
NA TRBJ1-1 TRBV28 TRBD1 TGTGCCAGCAGTTACGGGCCACCCAGGGGGCGCGGTGAAGCTTTCTTT CASSYGPPRGRGEAFF
once TRBJ1-6 TRBV5-6 NA TGTGCCAGCTCCAGGACTTTTAGCTCCTATAATTCACCCCTCCACTTT CASSRTFSSYNSPLHF
NA TRBJ2-1 TRBV7-3 NA TGTGCCAGCAGCTGGGGGCTGAACAATGAGCAGTTCTTC CASSWGLNNEQFF
NA TRBJ2-2 TRBV11-3 NA TGTGCCAGCAGCTACCTAGGGGACACCTACACCGGGGAGCTGTTTTTT CASSYLGDTYTGELFF
NA TRBJ2-7 TRBV4-2 NA TGTGCCAGCAGCCAAGATTTCCCGGGATCCTCCTACGAGCAGTACTTC CASSQDFPGSSYEQYF
NA TRBJ2-7 TRBV27 NA TGTGCCAGCAGCACGACAGACTCCTACGAGCAGTACTTC CASSTTDSYEQYF
NA TRBJ2-5 TRBV19 TRBD1 TGTGCCAGTACTCAGACAGGGTCAGAGACCCAGTACTTC CASTQTGSETQYF
NA TRBJ1-5 TRBV5-1 NA TGCGCCAGCAGCTTGGACCGGAGAGATCAGCCCCAGCATTTT CASSLDRRDQPQHF